This T cell receptor (beta chain) stems from a study of T cell repertoires in cytomegalovirus infection. Study information: Shared public TCR beta signatures pointed to both CMV infection and a matching HLA type.

This clonotype was seen a handful of times. Its antigen is still unknown. TCRdb re-derived calls from the reads in MiXCR, one entry per CDR3 protein. This sample carries approximately 470,000 distinct CDR3 sequences, about 42% of them seen once, and the ten largest clones take about 41%. The germline V and J ends were trimmed by 5 bases and 5 bases, with 10 bases remaining between them. The length of the CDR3 is 13 residues. Germline values: CDR1 SGHAT, CDR2 FQNNGV. Material: cultured PBMCs, obtained from culture after CMV antigen stimulation. The chain uses TRBV11-2 and TRBJ2-1; D might be TRBD2 (5 bases). This sequence originates from a human donor in good health (CMV status not recorded). Some clones in this sample may be carry-over from other donors' samples. CDR3 in amino acids: CASSRGLNNEQFF. CDR3 DNA: TGTGCCAGCAGCCGCGGACTGAACAATGAGCAGTTCTTC.